A single sample is the source of the 18 T cell receptor beta chains below, sequenced in a study of cytomegalovirus exposure and HLA in healthy donors. The PCR employed 60 Vbeta primers together with 13 Jbeta primers. Libraries were prepared by immunoSEQ multiplex PCR; TCRdb keeps only in-frame clonotypes and omits some of them. The top ten clones hold approximately 10% of a sample with some 110,000 clones, over 65% of them seen once. The sequenced sample consisted of PBMCs. These receptors all stem from a woman in her forties or fifties in good health and CMV-seropositive.

The V call is TRBV4-3, the J call TRBJ2-7, with D possibly matching TRBD1 (7 bases). There are 15 residues in the CDR3. Germline CDR1 is LGHNA and CDR2 is YSLEER. Trimming shortened V by 4 bases and J by 6 bases, and 19 bases separated the two germline ends. The chain's CDR3 is CASSLSRDSLSEQYF. The CDR3 DNA is TGCGCCAGCAGCCTCTCGCGGGACAGCCTCTCCGAGCAGTACTTC.

The chain couples TRBV5-1 to TRBJ2-7; 10 bases align to TRBD1. V shed 3 bases, J shed 3 bases, and the junction held 0 bases outside the gene matches. The CDR3 totals 13 residues. Per germline, CDR1 SGHRS and CDR2 YFSETQ. Here the CDR3 DNA reads TGCGCCAGCAGCTGGACAGGGGGCTACGAGCAGTACTTC. Its protein product is CASSWTGGYEQYF.

This clone was counted once. The V gene is TRBV7-6, the J gene TRBJ2-1, with 9 bases identical to TRBD1. The CDR3 covers 16 residues. CDR1 and CDR2 (germline): SGHVS, FNYEAQ. The junction had 10 bases not matched to a gene; V was cut back by 6 bases and J by 4 bases. The CDR3 nucleotides are TGTGCCAGCAGGCCTAACCCGGGACAGGGTTACAATGAGCAGTTCTTC. It is translated as CASRPNPGQGYNEQFF.

This clone was observed a few times. The V gene is TRBV30, the J gene TRBJ2-7; possible D gene TRBD1, 6 bases. The CDR3 contains 13 residues. The germline V gene encodes CDR1 GTSNPN and CDR2 SVGIG (reference sequence). V was cut by 5 bases and J by 0 bases, with 11 bases left in between. CDR3 DNA sequence: TGTGCCTGGGGACAGAGGGCCTCCTACGAGCAGTACTTC. Translation: CAWGQRASYEQYF.

This clone was detected only a few times. The genes are TRBV19 and TRBJ2-2; D is uncertain. Germline V gene data show CDR1 as LNHDA and CDR2 as SQIVND (reference sequence). With 5 bases removed from V and 0 bases from J, the gap between germline ends came to 4 bases. There are 13 residues in the CDR3. DNA for the CDR3: TGTGCCAGTAGTGACTCGAACACCGGGGAGCTGTTTTTT. Its protein product is CASSDSNTGELFF.

The chain combines TRBV10-3 with TRBJ2-3, with 9 nucleotides matching TRBD1. The CDR3 totals 16 residues. V lost 0 bases and J lost 4; bases outside the gene matches: 5. Per germline, CDR1 ENHRY and CDR2 SYGVKD. The CDR3 loop is CAISESGQGTADTQYF. The CDR3 DNA follows: TGTGCCATCAGTGAGTCGGGACAGGGCACCGCAGATACGCAGTATTTT.

The V gene is TRBV28, the J gene TRBJ1-2; D perhaps matches TRBD1 (6 bases). CDR1 and CDR2 (germline): MDHEN, SYDVKM. V was trimmed by 10 bases and J by 5 bases, leaving 23 bases between them. The length of the CDR3 is 15 residues. The CDR3 spells CATRLQGQGIYGYTF. The CDR3 DNA reads as TGTGCCACCCGACTCCAAGGGCAGGGGATTTATGGCTACACCTTC.

V gene TRBV6-7 combines with J gene TRBJ1-5; D remains ambiguous. TRBV6-7 is an open reading frame, and its role is uncertain. This CDR3 is 11 amino acids long. The CDR3 bases are TGTTTTAGCTATAGCAATCAGCCCCAGCATTTT. It translates to CFSYSNQPQHF.

The chain is built from TRBV7-2 and TRBJ2-1; D perhaps matches TRBD1 (7 bases). In germline, CDR1 is SGHTA, CDR2 FQGNSA. This CDR3 contains 13 residues. Trimming took 4 bases from V and 9 from J, leaving 13 bases between them. The CDR3 nucleotides read TGTGCCAGCAGCTCCAGACAGGGAGGTGAGCAGTTCTTC. Its translation: CASSSRQGGEQFF.

This clone occurred a few times. This chain joins TRBV7-2 and TRBJ1-2; D is ambiguous. V was pared by 7 bases and J by 4 bases, with 10 bases between. CDR1 is SGHTA, CDR2 FQGNSA, per germline. This CDR3 is 12 amino acids long. The CDR3, as DNA: TGTGCCAGCACAGAAGGAGGCTATGGCTACACCTTC. It is translated as CASTEGGYGYTF.

This clone was seen more than once but under ten times. The rearrangement links TRBV19 to TRBJ1-4; D is uncertain. The CDR3 totals 13 residues. Germline V gives CDR1 LNHDA, CDR2 SQIVND (reference sequence). Between the trimmed V and J ends, which lost 6 bases and 6 bases, there was a span of 11 bases. The CDR3 loop reads CASRAADYEKLFF. The DNA for the CDR3 is TGTGCCAGTAGAGCTGCCGATTATGAAAAACTGTTTTTT.

The CDR3 reads CASSILGEFDYGYTF. The CDR3 bases are TGTGCCAGTAGTATATTGGGAGAATTTGACTATGGCTACACCTTC. This chain connects TRBV19 to TRBJ1-2; D is undetermined. The CDR3 contains 15 residues. With 2 bases removed from V and 3 bases from J, the gap between germline ends came to 13 bases. Germline V gene data show CDR1 as LNHDA and CDR2 as SQIVND (reference sequence).

V and J are TRBV7-2 and TRBJ1-1; perhaps TRBD1 as D (5 bases). Germline CDR1 and CDR2: SGHTA and FQGNSA. The CDR3 runs 15 residues. Trimming pared 1 base from V and 0 bases from J, leaving 9 bases between. The CDR3 nucleotides read TGTGCCAGCAGCTTAGAAGGGGTTATGAACACTGAAGCTTTCTTT. This translates into CASSLEGVMNTEAFF.

V is TRBV5-6 and J is TRBJ2-1; 9 nucleotides line up with TRBD2. CDR1 and CDR2 from the germline V gene are SGHDT and YYEEEE. Losses at the gene ends were 3 bases for V and 0 bases for J; bases not matched to a gene: 4. The CDR3 is 16 residues long. This CDR3 is CASSSSGGYSYNEQFF. Written as DNA, the CDR3 is TGTGCCAGCAGCTCGAGCGGGGGGTACTCCTACAATGAGCAGTTCTTC. Supplemented by reference TRBV5-6 and TRBJ2-1, the full variable domain reads DAGVTQSPTHLIKTRGQQVTLRCSPKSGHDTVSWYQQALGQGPQFIFQYYEEEERQRGNFPDRFSGHQFPNYSSELNVNALLLGDSALYLCASSSSGGYSYNEQFFGPGTRLTVL.

The rearrangement joins TRBV6-1 to TRBJ1-3; D gene uncertain. Germline V gene sequence: CDR1 MNHNS, CDR2 SASEGT. Between the trimmed V and J ends, which lost 7 bases and 4 bases, there was a span of 17 bases. The CDR3 sequence is 15 residues long. The CDR3 nucleotides are TGTGCCAGCATCCCAACCGGACTGGCGGGAAACACCATATATTTT. It encodes CASIPTGLAGNTIYF.

This clone was seen just once. This sequence joins TRBV4-3 and TRBJ1-5; D remains ambiguous. V dropped 1 base and J dropped 4 bases, with 11 bases sitting between them. The length of the CDR3 is 15 residues. CDR1 LGHNA and CDR2 YSLEER come from the germline V gene. Here the CDR3 reads CASSQVAAVNQPQHF. CDR3 in DNA: TGCGCCAGCAGCCAAGTAGCGGCAGTTAATCAGCCCCAGCATTTT.

The CDR3 protein is CASSDLTGAQPQHF. The DNA of the CDR3 is TGTGCCAGCAGTGATCTGACAGGGGCTCAGCCCCAGCATTTT. The chain has TRBV2 and TRBJ1-5, with 8 bases lining up with TRBD1. This CDR3 region has 14 residues. The germline CDR1 and CDR2 sequences are SNHLY and FYNNEI. Trimming at V came to 3 bases and at J to 6 bases, leaving 4 bases not matched to a gene.

The chain uses TRBV5-6 and TRBJ2-2, with 7 bases fitting TRBD2. The CDR3 has 15 amino acids. The trim removed 2 bases at V and 5 bases at J, leaving 6 bases unmatched. Germline CDR1 reads SGHDT; CDR2 reads YYEEEE. CDR3 in amino acids: CASSFGRLSTGELFF. In DNA form, the CDR3 reads TGTGCCAGCAGCTTCGGGAGGTTGTCGACCGGGGAGCTGTTTTTT. Complete variable domain (other parts from reference TRBV5-6 and TRBJ2-2): DAGVTQSPTHLIKTRGQQVTLRCSPKSGHDTVSWYQQALGQGPQFIFQYYEEEERQRGNFPDRFSGHQFPNYSSELNVNALLLGDSALYLCASSFGRLSTGELFFGEGSRLTVL.